One sample yielded the 27 T cell receptor beta chains listed below, sequenced in a study of post-analysis software for immune sequencing data. Libraries were made from TCR beta cDNA, and they carried unique molecular identifiers. One entry per CDR3 protein, called by TCRdb with MiXCR from the PCR reads. The repertoire has 550,000 to 700,000 distinct CDR3 sequences, 40% to 50% of them found once; the top ten carry roughly 1.8%. Study findings and constraints: Elevated frequency relative to controls characterized several TRBV segments in patients, TRBV5-6, TRBV5-1 and TRBV20-1 among them.

The antigens for these receptors are not known. The sequenced sample consisted of blood. The receptors come from a girl between 10 and 17 years old with multiple sclerosis.

The rearrangement joins TRBV25-1 to TRBJ1-2, with D tentatively TRBD1 (5 bases). V was trimmed by 2 bases and J by 8 bases, leaving 18 bases between them. The CDR3 has 15 residues. Germline V CDR1 and CDR2: MGHDK, SYGVNS. This chain's CDR3 is CASSETLGVPKGYTF. For the CDR3, the DNA is TGTGCCAGCAGTGAAACACTAGGGGTTCCCAAGGGCTACACCTTC.

This clonotype was detected a few times. V usage is TRBV12-3 or TRBV12-4 and J usage is TRBJ1-2, with D tentatively TRBD1 (5 bases). Trimming stripped 6 bases from V and 8 bases from J, with 16 bases between. The CDR3 spans 13 residues. The CDR3 DNA reads TGTGCCAGCAGCCCCCTGGGGGTGGAGGGCTACACCTTC. It translates to CASSPLGVEGYTF.

The rearrangement uses TRBV7-2 and TRBJ2-3, with D unresolved. The CDR3 contains 14 residues. Germline assignment: CDR1 SGHTA and CDR2 FQGNSA. V lost 5 bases, J lost 6 bases, and 15 bases lay in between. This CDR3 is CASSPGVVRDTQYF. DNA for the CDR3: TGTGCCAGCAGCCCTGGCGTGGTTCGGGATACGCAGTATTTT.

This sequence joins TRBV29-1 and TRBJ2-7; the match to TRBD2 covers 11 bases. From germline, CDR1 is SQVTM and CDR2 ANQGSEA. V was pared by 6 bases and J by 3 bases, with 7 bases of the junction left unmatched. This CDR3 contains 14 residues. Written as DNA, the CDR3 is TGCAGCGTGGGGATCGGGACTAGCGGCTACGAGCAGTACTTC. Translated, it gives CSVGIGTSGYEQYF.

The rearrangement uses TRBV5-1 and TRBJ2-3; D possibly matches TRBD1 or TRBD2 (5 bases each). The CDR3 is 18 amino acids. V shed 3 bases and J shed 3 bases, with 23 bases lying between them. Per germline, CDR1 SGHRS and CDR2 YFSETQ. CDR3 coding DNA: TGCGCCAGCAGCTCAAAAGGGGTGAGCGGACTGAGTACAGATACGCAGTATTTT. Translating it yields CASSSKGVSGLSTDTQYF.

V gene TRBV27 combines with J gene TRBJ1-5; unclear D gene. V was clipped by 4 bases and J by 6 bases, with 13 bases between them. This CDR3 region has 14 residues. Germline CDR1 MNHEY, CDR2 SMNVEV (reference sequence). CDR3 loop: CASSSGGAGQPQHF. Here the CDR3 DNA reads TGTGCCAGCAGTTCAGGAGGTGCCGGTCAGCCCCAGCATTTT.

The genes are TRBV12-3 or TRBV12-4 and TRBJ2-1; TRBD1 aligns across 9 bases. Trimming removed 8 bases from V and 10 bases from J; junction bases left unmatched: 9. This CDR3 spans 13 amino acids. CDR3 DNA sequence: TGTGCCAGCGGGAGACAGGGGGAATACGAGCAGTTCTTC. The encoded protein is CASGRQGEYEQFF.

This clonotype was recorded once. The chain combines TRBV12-3 or TRBV12-4 with TRBJ1-4; D gene uncertain. V lost 1 base and J lost 7, with 10 bases in between. The CDR3 length is 14 residues. CDR3 in amino acids: CASSLDRVAEKLFF. CDR3 sequence (DNA): TGTGCCAGCAGTTTAGATAGGGTGGCTGAAAAACTGTTTTTT.

This clonotype was recorded once. The rearrangement uses TRBV29-1 and TRBJ2-4; TRBD1 or TRBD2 may be the D gene (6 bases each). The CDR3 loop spans 12 amino acids. Germline loops: CDR1 SQVTM, CDR2 ANQGSEA. V lost 7 bases and J 13 bases, leaving 20 bases between the germline ends. The CDR3 region has the DNA TGCAGCGGGTCTGGGGGGCGAGAGGAGCAGTACTTC. Protein: CSGSGGREEQYF.

The CDR3 protein is CASSSVGQNYGYTF. The CDR3 DNA sequence: TGTGCCAGCAGCTCTGTCGGACAGAACTATGGCTACACCTTC. The V gene is TRBV5-6, the J gene TRBJ1-2; D is possibly TRBD1 (6 bases). The CDR3 contains 14 residues. Deletions cut 3 bases from V and 2 bases from J, with 11 bases between. Germline V gene data show CDR1 as SGHDT and CDR2 as YYEEEE. Based on the CDR3 plus reference TRBV5-6 and TRBJ1-2, the full variable domain is DAGVTQSPTHLIKTRGQQVTLRCSPKSGHDTVSWYQQALGQGPQFIFQYYEEEERQRGNFPDRFSGHQFPNYSSELNVNALLLGDSALYLCASSSVGQNYGYTFGSGTRLTVV.

This clonotype was picked up a small number of times. The chain is built from TRBV12-3 or TRBV12-4 and TRBJ1-2; D is possibly TRBD1 (5 bases). V lost 11 bases and J 3 bases, leaving 19 bases between the germline ends. This CDR3 is built from 14 residues. The CDR3 reads CALRGRELYYGYTF. CDR3 coding DNA: TGTGCCCTCCGGGGCAGGGAGCTTTACTATGGCTACACCTTC.

The chain links TRBV5-1 to TRBJ2-7, with a possible D match to TRBD1 (5 bases). The CDR3 is 17 residues long. CDR1 SGHRS and CDR2 YFSETQ come from the germline V gene. The V end lost 0 bases, the J end lost 0 bases, and 16 bases lay between the germline ends. CDR3 in amino acids: CASSLVARRDSSYEQYF. CDR3 nucleotide sequence: TGCGCCAGCAGCTTGGTTGCCAGACGAGACAGCTCCTACGAGCAGTACTTC.

This clonotype has a handful of counts. The rearrangement links TRBV7-2 to TRBJ2-3, with TRBD2 matching 13 bases. The CDR3 is 17 residues long. Germline CDR1 is SGHTA and CDR2 is FQGNSA. V shed 1 base and J 2 bases; nucleotides not matched to a gene: 3. The CDR3 region is CASSLELAGGVTDTQYF. DNA for the CDR3: TGTGCCAGCAGCTTAGAACTAGCGGGGGGGGTCACAGATACGCAGTATTTT.

The CDR3 DNA reads as TGTGCCAGCAGGAAGGACAGGGGGAGTTCAAATGAGCAGTTCTTC. Amino acid sequence: CASRKDRGSSNEQFF. The chain uses TRBV7-2 and TRBJ2-1; 10 bases fit TRBD1. CDR3 length: 15 residues. Germline V gene data show CDR1 as SGHTA and CDR2 as FQGNSA. J lost 7 bases, V lost 6 bases, and 9 bases had no gene match.

This clonotype was picked up a small number of times. The V and J genes are TRBV7-2 and TRBJ2-1; D is ambiguous. CDR3 size: 12 residues. Per germline, CDR1 SGHTA and CDR2 FQGNSA. The V end lost 1 base, the J end lost 10 bases, and 8 bases lay between the germline ends. The CDR3 region is CASSLVGREQFF. DNA for the CDR3: TGTGCCAGCAGCTTAGTCGGCAGGGAGCAGTTCTTC.

This clonotype was seen only a few times. J is TRBJ1-2 and V is TRBV5-1, with no clear D. The V gene lost 0 bases and the J gene lost 6 bases, with 9 bases spanning the gap. The germline CDR1 and CDR2 sequences are SGHRS and YFSETQ. The CDR3 is 13 residues long. The DNA of the CDR3 is TGCGCCAGCAGCTTGGGTGTTGGGAATGGCTACACCTTC. It codes for CASSLGVGNGYTF.

This clonotype was seen only once. The V and J genes are TRBV12-3 or TRBV12-4 and TRBJ2-7, with D perhaps TRBD2 (6 bases). This CDR3 contains 14 residues. V was shortened by 1 base and J by 3 bases, with 10 bases between the two germline ends. As DNA, the CDR3 is TGTGCCAGCAGTTTAGTAGGGACTCACTACGAGCAGTACTTC. Protein product: CASSLVGTHYEQYF.

The J gene is TRBJ1-2, the V gene TRBV12-3 or TRBV12-4, with 8 bases identical to TRBD1. V shed 5 bases and J 4 bases; nucleotides not matched to a gene: 9. The CDR3 has 15 residues. The CDR3 DNA sequence: TGTGCCAGCAGTCCCCGACAGGGGCCCTTCTATGGCTACACCTTC. It specifies CASSPRQGPFYGYTF.

This chain links TRBV6-6 with TRBJ2-3; TRBD1 is a possible D gene (5 bases). The CDR3 contains 15 residues. V gave up 6 bases and J gave up 6 bases, with 19 bases separating them. The germline V gene has CDR1 MNHNY and CDR2 SVGAGI (reference sequence). The CDR3 here is CASSPLKGPGDTQYF. The CDR3 DNA reads TGTGCCAGCAGCCCTCTCAAAGGGCCAGGGGATACGCAGTATTTT.

The chain uses TRBV6-4 and TRBJ2-3, with 11 positions matching TRBD2. From germline, CDR1 is MRHNA and CDR2 SNTAGT. The CDR3 length is 17 residues. Losses at the gene ends were 3 bases for V and 1 base for J; bases not matched to a gene: 6. The CDR3 loop reads CASSEDSGGAGTDTQYF. CDR3 DNA sequence: TGTGCCAGCAGTGAGGATAGCGGGGGGGCCGGCACAGATACGCAGTATTTT.

This clonotype appeared a few times. V gene TRBV4-1 combines with J gene TRBJ2-1; TRBD2 agrees at 7 bases. The CDR3 has 16 residues. V trimming: 0 bases; J trimming: 15 bases; junction bases outside the gene matches: 17. CDR1 is MGHRA, CDR2 YSYEKL, per germline. The CDR3: CASSQDPGGQRPVGFF. The CDR3 DNA reads TGCGCCAGCAGCCAAGATCCGGGGGGTCAGCGGCCGGTGGGGTTCTTC.

The chain uses TRBV5-1 and TRBJ2-1; 10 positions match TRBD1. The CDR3 has 17 residues. V lost 0 bases, J lost 3 bases, and 6 bases stayed unmatched. Germline CDR1 and CDR2: SGHRS and YFSETQ. The CDR3 DNA is TGCGCCAGCAGCTTGGACTATCGGACAGGGGGCTACAATGAGCAGTTCTTC. Protein product: CASSLDYRTGGYNEQFF.

The rearrangement links TRBV7-2 to TRBJ1-1; possible D gene TRBD1, 5 bases. Germline V gene sequence: CDR1 SGHTA, CDR2 FQGNSA. V shed 5 bases and J shed 1 base, with 14 bases lying between them. The length of the CDR3 is 15 residues. The CDR3 bases are TGTGCCAGCAGCAGGAGCGGGGGGTGGAACACTGAAGCTTTCTTT. Translating it yields CASSRSGGWNTEAFF.

The chain joins TRBV4-1 to TRBJ2-7, with D possibly TRBD2 on 6 matching bases. The germline V and J ends were trimmed by 4 bases and 5 bases, with 24 bases remaining between them. The CDR3 has 17 residues. Germline-derived CDR1 and CDR2 are MGHRA and YSYEKL. The CDR3 region is CASSRTVLGGENDEQYF. CDR3 DNA: TGCGCCAGCAGCCGTACCGTCCTGGGGGGAGAGAACGACGAGCAGTACTTC.

This rearrangement joins TRBV5-4 to TRBJ2-1; D is perhaps TRBD1 (6 bases). V was clipped by 4 bases and J by 8 bases, with 19 bases between them. In germline, CDR1 is SGHNT, CDR2 YYREEE (reference sequence). The CDR3 has 15 amino acids. The CDR3, as DNA: TGTGCCAGCAGCCCTACAGGGTTTGGATACCATGAGCAGTTCTTC. Amino acid sequence: CASSPTGFGYHEQFF.

This clonotype has only a few counts. The chain has TRBV27 and TRBJ2-1, with D unresolved. Trimming cost V 11 bases and J 9 bases, with 20 bases left between them. Germline V gene lookup returns CDR1 MNHEY and CDR2 SMNVEV (reference sequence). There are 13 residues in the CDR3. The CDR3 region is CAAGQPPLGEQFF. CDR3 DNA: TGTGCCGCCGGGCAGCCGCCTTTGGGTGAGCAGTTCTTC.

The chain uses TRBV6-5 and TRBJ2-3; D remains unclear. The germline V and J ends were trimmed by 8 bases and 7 bases, with 22 bases remaining between them. The CDR3 extends over 15 amino acids. Per the germline V gene, CDR1 is MNHEY and CDR2 is SVGAGI. CDR3 DNA sequence: TGTGCCAGCCGCTACGATTATGGGCCGACCTATACGCAGTATTTT. Its translation is CASRYDYGPTYTQYF.